The next 26 T cell receptor beta chains were all read from a single sample in a study of Graves' ophthalmopathy and Graves' hyperthyroidism. RNA transcripts served as template for amplifying TCR beta CDR3 sequences. The library came from an HTBI-primed first-round RT-PCR and a second-round multiplex PCR. TCRdb itself ran the multiplex PCR reads through MiXCR, one entry per CDR3 protein. The sample holds about 1.2 million distinct CDR3 sequences, around a third seen once. Input material: peripheral blood or thyroid tissue (not recorded which). The source is an adult man with Graves' hyperthyroidism.

This clonotype was seen many times. DNA of the CDR3: TGTGCCACATCGAGGGACCGGGTACAAGAGACCCAGTACTTC. Protein: CATSRDRVQETQYF. V gene TRBV15 combines with J gene TRBJ2-5; D could derive from TRBD1 or TRBD2 (5 bases each). Per germline, CDR1 LNHNV and CDR2 YYDKDF (reference sequence). The CDR3 contains 14 residues. V shed 9 bases and J shed 2 bases, with 16 bases lying between them.

This clonotype was counted at least ten times. This chain links TRBV2 with TRBJ1-5; 8 nucleotides match TRBD1. Germline V gene sequence: CDR1 SNHLY, CDR2 FYNNEI. Germline trimming cut 2 bases from V and 7 bases from J; bases unmatched to any gene: 4. CDR3 length: 14 amino acids. The CDR3 bases are TGTGCCAGCAGTGAAACAGGGGGAGGGCAGCCCCAGCATTTT. Translation: CASSETGGGQPQHF.

In this sample, this clonotype turned up many times. CDR3 loop: CASRSRDGSSYEQYF. Written as DNA, the CDR3 is TGTGCCAGCAGAAGCCGGGACGGAAGCTCCTACGAGCAGTACTTC. This chain connects TRBV7-9 to TRBJ2-7; tentatively, D is TRBD1 or TRBD2 (5 bases each). V was clipped by 6 bases and J by 0 bases, with 15 bases between them. The CDR3 is 15 residues long. Per germline, CDR1 SEHNR and CDR2 FQNEAQ (reference sequence).

The chain recombines TRBV10-2 with TRBJ2-7; D is possibly TRBD1 (6 bases). Germline V gene data show CDR1 as WSHSY and CDR2 as SAAADI. Trimming took 2 bases from V and 1 from J, leaving 18 bases between them. This CDR3 has 17 residues. DNA of the CDR3: TGCGCCAGCAGTGAGCCGAGGGCAGGGACAAGGTCCTACGAGCAGTACTTC. It encodes CASSEPRAGTRSYEQYF.

Of note for this clonotype: Possible read error: a much larger clone is one base away. This sequence joins TRBV9 and TRBJ2-7; D may be TRBD1 or TRBD2 (7 bases each). CDR3 length: 15 amino acids. CDR1 is SGDLS, CDR2 YYNGEE, per germline. In DNA, the CDR3 is TGTGCCAGCATCGTAGGGGGCCAGGGAGGGTACGAGCAGTACTTC. Its protein is CASIVGGQGGYEQYF.

This clonotype came up many times. The genes are TRBV29-1 and TRBJ1-5; D is ambiguous. Germline CDR1 is SQVTM and CDR2 is ANQGSEA. The CDR3 spans 12 residues. Between the trimmed V and J ends, which lost 6 bases and 5 bases, there was a span of 11 bases. The DNA of the CDR3 is TGCAGCGTCGTCCCCCACGATCAGCCCCAGCATTTT. Protein: CSVVPHDQPQHF.

With respect to this clonotype: This sequence may be a read error, since a much larger clone differs from it by one base. V usage is TRBV20-1 and J usage is TRBJ1-5; a weak D match, TRBD1 (6 bases). Germline CDR1 is DFQATT and CDR2 is SNEGSKA (reference sequence). The CDR3 runs 13 residues. CDR3 protein: CSAISGVNRPQHF. The CDR3 DNA sequence: TGCAGTGCTATTTCAGGGGTCAATCGGCCCCAGCATTTT.

The CDR3 loop reads CASIQIGTGDTGELFF. DNA of the CDR3: TGTGCCAGCATCCAAATCGGGACAGGGGACACCGGGGAGCTGTTTTTT. The J gene is TRBJ2-2, the V gene TRBV5-6; 10 nucleotides align to TRBD1. Germline-derived CDR1 and CDR2 are SGHDT and YYEEEE. The V gene end was trimmed by 6 bases and the J gene end by 3 bases; junction bases not matched to a gene: 8. The CDR3 covers 16 residues.

The J gene is TRBJ2-2, the V gene TRBV7-3; TRBD2 agrees at 13 bases. In germline, CDR1 is SGHTA, CDR2 FQGTGA. The J segment lost 7 bases and the V segment lost 0 bases, leaving 2 bases of the junction unmatched. This CDR3 spans 16 amino acids. The CDR3 protein is CASSLTTSGRIGELFF. The DNA for the CDR3 is TGTGCCAGCAGCTTAACGACTAGCGGGAGGATCGGGGAGCTGTTTTTT.

A remark on this clonotype: Just one base apart from a much larger clone, this may be a read error. V and J are TRBV7-6 and TRBJ2-5; D gene uncertain. Germline assignment: CDR1 SGHVS and CDR2 FNYEAQ. This CDR3 comprises 12 residues. The germline V and J ends were trimmed by 6 bases and 5 bases, with 10 bases remaining between them. The CDR3 protein is CASSCSTETQYF. The CDR3 DNA sequence: TGTGCCAGCAGTTGCTCGACCGAGACCCAGTACTTC.

There are many counts of this clonotype. This chain links TRBV10-2 with TRBJ1-4; D not resolved. The CDR3 is made up of 14 amino acids. Trimming shortened V by 2 bases and J by 5 bases, and 9 bases separated the two germline ends. The germline gives CDR1 WSHSY, CDR2 SAAADI. The CDR3 region is CASSEVTRNEKLFF. The CDR3 DNA is TGCGCCAGCAGTGAGGTGACAAGAAATGAAAAACTGTTTTTT.

V is TRBV19 and J is TRBJ2-6; D not resolved. Deletions cut 1 base from V and 2 bases from J, with 6 bases between. The CDR3 sequence is 15 residues long. Germline V gene data show CDR1 as LNHDA and CDR2 as SQIVND (reference sequence). CDR3 nucleotides: TGTGCCAGTAGTATAGGGGCGGCTGGGGCCAACGTCCTGACTTTC. It yields the protein CASSIGAAGANVLTF.

This clonotype was observed once. At one boundary the junction diverges from the germline segment, which might be a read error. The chain couples TRBV7-2 to TRBJ1-5, with D maybe TRBD1 (6 bases). The CDR3 loop spans 12 amino acids. CDR1 is SGHTA, CDR2 FQGNSA, per germline. The CDR3 here is CASTLQGGTQHF. Written as DNA, the CDR3 is TGTGCCAGCACCTTACAGGGTGGGACCCAGCATTTT. Drawing the rest from reference TRBV7-2 and TRBJ1-5, the complete variable domain is GAGVSQSPSNKVTEKGKDVELRCDPISGHTALYWYRQSLGQGLEFLIYFQGNSAPDKSGLPSDRFSAERTGGSVSTLTIQRTQQEDSAVYLCASTLQGGTQHFGDGTRLSIL.

This clonotype was detected many times. The rearrangement links TRBV15 to TRBJ1-3, with 7 bases lining up with TRBD1. The CDR3 covers 14 residues. Per germline, CDR1 LNHNV and CDR2 YYDKDF (reference sequence). The junction had 7 bases not matched to a gene; V was cut back by 6 bases and J by 5 bases. In DNA form, the CDR3 reads TGTGCCACCAGTTTGGACAGGAGAAGAAACACCATATATTTT. Encoded protein: CATSLDRRRNTIYF.

Ten or more counts support this clonotype. This chain joins TRBV10-3 and TRBJ1-1; 11 nucleotides align to TRBD1. The CDR3 extends over 15 amino acids. In germline, CDR1 is ENHRY, CDR2 SYGVKD. V lost 3 bases and J lost 5; bases outside the gene matches: 5. The CDR3 sequence is CAISDFGTGGTEAFF. CDR3 nucleotide sequence: TGTGCCATCAGTGATTTCGGGACAGGGGGAACTGAAGCTTTCTTT.

The V gene is TRBV28, the J gene TRBJ2-7; D unresolved. Germline V CDR1 and CDR2: MDHEN, SYDVKM. The CDR3 consists of 13 residues. Trimming removed 4 bases from V and 2 bases from J, with 9 bases in between. The CDR3 DNA reads TGTGCCAGCAGTTCTTATGAAACCTACGAGCAGTACTTC. As protein: CASSSYETYEQYF.

This chain joins TRBV20-1 and TRBJ1-1; D remains ambiguous. This CDR3 comprises 13 residues. The germline V gene encodes CDR1 DFQATT and CDR2 SNEGSKA (reference sequence). V was trimmed by 0 bases and J by 6 bases, leaving 11 bases between them. The CDR3 DNA reads TGCAGTGCTAGAGACGCGCTGGGCGCTGAAGCTTTCTTT. Encoded protein: CSARDALGAEAFF.

The sample holds one count of this clonotype. A much more abundant neighbour one base away suggests this may be a read error. The chain couples TRBV7-9 to TRBJ1-2; 7 bases match TRBD1. The CDR3 consists of 15 residues. Germline loops: CDR1 SEHNR, CDR2 FQNEAQ (reference sequence). The junction had 12 bases not matched to a gene; V was cut back by 4 bases and J by 7 bases. This CDR3 is CASSYMPTGWSGYTF. DNA of the CDR3: TGTGCCAGCAGCTACATGCCGACAGGGTGGAGTGGCTACACCTTC.

J is TRBJ2-5 and V is TRBV6-5; 8 bases fit TRBD1. This CDR3 comprises 14 residues. CDR1 MNHEY and CDR2 SVGAGI come from the germline V gene. Trimming cost V 7 bases and J 2 bases; bases outside gene matches: 6. CDR3 in amino acids: CASNLWTGQETQYF. The CDR3 DNA reads as TGTGCCAGCAATCTTTGGACAGGGCAAGAGACCCAGTACTTC.

This clonotype was picked up many times. The rearrangement joins TRBV7-6 to TRBJ1-1, with 8 positions matching TRBD1. This CDR3 contains 13 residues. Germline V CDR1 and CDR2: SGHVS, FNYEAQ. V dropped 4 bases and J dropped 10; count of bases not matched to a gene: 8. The CDR3 DNA follows: TGTGCCAGCAGCTCCGGACAGGGAAGTGCAGCTTTCTTT. Translation gives CASSSGQGSAAFF.

This chain links TRBV12-3 or TRBV12-4 with TRBJ1-4; D unclear. The CDR3 length is 16 residues. Trimming took 2 bases from V and 4 from J, leaving 14 bases between them. The CDR3 sequence: CASSLSVDTYNEKLFF. The CDR3 DNA reads as TGTGCCAGCAGTTTATCGGTCGACACTTATAATGAAAAACTGTTTTTT.

V usage is TRBV2 and J usage is TRBJ2-7, with TRBD2 identical over 11 bases. The junction had 6 bases not matched to a gene; V was cut back by 6 bases and J by 5 bases. The CDR3 spans 14 residues. The germline gives CDR1 SNHLY, CDR2 FYNNEI. CDR3 region: CASSLSGRVDEQYF. The CDR3 region has the DNA TGTGCCAGCAGCCTTAGCGGGAGGGTCGACGAGCAGTACTTC. Together with reference TRBV2 and TRBJ2-7, the CDR3 gives the full variable domain: EPEVTQTPSHQVTQMGQEVILRCVPISNHLYFYWYRQILGQKVEFLVSFYNNEISEKSEIFDDQFSVERPDGSNFTLKIRSTKLEDSAMYFCASSLSGRVDEQYFGPGTRLTVT.

This clonotype was seen repeatedly, ten times or more. The rearrangement joins TRBV10-3 to TRBJ2-5; no reliable D call. Per the germline V gene, CDR1 is ENHRY and CDR2 is SYGVKD. The CDR3 spans 9 residues. V dropped 2 bases and J dropped 8 bases, with 0 bases sitting between them. CDR3 in amino acids: CAISETQYF. The CDR3 DNA follows: TGTGCCATCAGTGAGACCCAGTACTTC.

On this clonotype itself: This may stem from a read error, because a much larger clone lies one nucleotide away. The J gene is TRBJ1-6, the V gene TRBV10-3; 8 bases are a match to TRBD1. Per the germline V gene, CDR1 is ENHRY and CDR2 is SYGVKD. V gave up 6 bases and J gave up 17 bases; unmatched junction bases: 9. This CDR3 region has 12 residues. The CDR3 spells CAISPGGVNIHF. The DNA of the CDR3 is TGTGCCATCAGCCCAGGGGGCGTGAACATCCACTTT.

The V and J genes are TRBV7-8 and TRBJ2-7, with TRBD2 as a possible D gene (6 bases). The V gene lost 6 bases and the J gene lost 3 bases, with 15 bases spanning the gap. Germline CDR1 SGHVS, CDR2 FQNEAQ. The CDR3 loop spans 14 amino acids. CDR3 sequence (DNA): TGTGCCAGCAGTTTATATGATAGCGGCTACGAGCAGTACTTC. Its protein is CASSLYDSGYEQYF.

CDR3 loop: CASGGAGFRSYNSPLHF. As DNA, the CDR3 is TGTGCCAGCGGGGGAGCGGGTTTTAGGTCCTATAATTCACCCCTCCACTTT. The V call is TRBV2, the J call TRBJ1-6, with D possibly matching TRBD1 (5 bases). Between the trimmed V and J ends, which lost 8 bases and 1 base, there was a span of 18 bases. This CDR3 is built from 17 residues. Germline V gene sequence: CDR1 SNHLY, CDR2 FYNNEI.